This TCR beta chain is from a study of breast tumors, draining lymph nodes, adjacent tissues. Overall study results and limits: Compared with basal-like, luminal-like tumors shared significantly more repertoire with nontumor tissue. Data fit most tumor T cells coming from lymph node, expanding in tumor.

Note on this clonotype: Its antigen is not known.

TCRdb passed the multiplex PCR reads through MiXCR, listing each CDR3 protein once. The sample consists of 200,000 to 250,000 distinct CDR3 sequences, less than 45% of them appearing once. Samples came from axillary lymph nodes draining the breast cancer. This CDR3 has 17 amino acids. V shed 0 bases and J shed 7 bases, with 22 bases lying between them. CDR1 DFQATT and CDR2 SNEGSKA come from the germline V gene (reference sequence). The sample comprised axillary lymph node tissue. This chain connects TRBV20-1 to TRBJ2-1, with D perhaps TRBD1 or TRBD2 (6 bases each). The TCR comes from a female donor with breast cancer. Some clones in this sample may be carry-over from other donors' samples. The CDR3 nucleotides are TGCAGTGCTAGAGAACTCAGGGTGCTGGGGGCGGGGAATGAGCAGTTCTTC. As protein: CSARELRVLGAGNEQFF.